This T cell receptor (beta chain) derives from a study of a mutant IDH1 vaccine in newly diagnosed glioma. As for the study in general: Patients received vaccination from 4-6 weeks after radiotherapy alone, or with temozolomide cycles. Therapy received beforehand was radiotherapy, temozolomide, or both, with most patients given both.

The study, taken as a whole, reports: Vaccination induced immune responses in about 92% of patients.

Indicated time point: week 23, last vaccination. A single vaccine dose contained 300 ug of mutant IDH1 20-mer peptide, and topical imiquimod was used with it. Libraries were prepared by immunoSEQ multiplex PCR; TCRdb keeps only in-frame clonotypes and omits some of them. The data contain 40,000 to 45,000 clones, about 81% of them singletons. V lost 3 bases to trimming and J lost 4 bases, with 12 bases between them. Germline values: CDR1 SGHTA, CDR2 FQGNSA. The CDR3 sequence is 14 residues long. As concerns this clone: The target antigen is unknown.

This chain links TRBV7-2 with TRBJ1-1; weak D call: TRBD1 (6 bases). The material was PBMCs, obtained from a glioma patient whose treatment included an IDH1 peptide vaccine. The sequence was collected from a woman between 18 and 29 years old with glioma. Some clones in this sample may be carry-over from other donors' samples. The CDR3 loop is CASSFMGATTEAFF. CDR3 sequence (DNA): TGTGCCAGCAGCTTTATGGGGGCCACCACTGAAGCTTTCTTT.